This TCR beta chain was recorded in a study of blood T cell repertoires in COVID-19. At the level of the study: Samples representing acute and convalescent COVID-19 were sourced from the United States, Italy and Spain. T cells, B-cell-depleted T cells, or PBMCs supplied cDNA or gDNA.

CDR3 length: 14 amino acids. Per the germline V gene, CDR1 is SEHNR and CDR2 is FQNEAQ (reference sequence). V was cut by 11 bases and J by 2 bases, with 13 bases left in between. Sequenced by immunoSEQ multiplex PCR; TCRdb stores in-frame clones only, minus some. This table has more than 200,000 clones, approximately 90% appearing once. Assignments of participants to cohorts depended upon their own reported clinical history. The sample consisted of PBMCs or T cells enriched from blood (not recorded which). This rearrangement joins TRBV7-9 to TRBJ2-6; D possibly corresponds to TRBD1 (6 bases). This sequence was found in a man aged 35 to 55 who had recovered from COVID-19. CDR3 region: CAGDGQTGANVLTF. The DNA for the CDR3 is TGTGCCGGCGACGGACAGACTGGGGCCAACGTCCTGACTTTC. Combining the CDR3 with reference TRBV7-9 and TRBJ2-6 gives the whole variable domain DTGVSQNPRHKITKRGQNVTFRCDPISEHNRLYWYRQTLGQGPEFLTYFQNEAQLEKSRLLSDRFSAERPKGSFSTLEIQRTEQGDSAMYLCAGDGQTGANVLTFGAGSRLTVL.